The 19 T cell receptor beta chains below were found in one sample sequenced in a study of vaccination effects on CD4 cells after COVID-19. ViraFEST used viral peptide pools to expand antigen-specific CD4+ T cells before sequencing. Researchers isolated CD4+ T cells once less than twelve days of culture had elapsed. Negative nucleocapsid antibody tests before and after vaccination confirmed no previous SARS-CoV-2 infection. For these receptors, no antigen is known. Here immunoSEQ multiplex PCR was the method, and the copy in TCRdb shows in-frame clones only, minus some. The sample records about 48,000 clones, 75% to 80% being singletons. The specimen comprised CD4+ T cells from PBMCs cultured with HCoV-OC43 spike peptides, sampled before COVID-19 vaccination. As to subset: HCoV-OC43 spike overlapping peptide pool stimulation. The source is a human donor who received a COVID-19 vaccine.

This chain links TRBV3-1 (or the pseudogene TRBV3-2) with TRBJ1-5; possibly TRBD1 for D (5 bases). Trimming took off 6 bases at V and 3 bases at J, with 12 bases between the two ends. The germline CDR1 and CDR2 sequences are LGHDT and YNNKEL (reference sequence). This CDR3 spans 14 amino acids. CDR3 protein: CASSLGLSNQPQHF. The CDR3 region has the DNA TGTGCCAGCAGTCTGGGACTGTCCAATCAGCCCCAGCATTTT.

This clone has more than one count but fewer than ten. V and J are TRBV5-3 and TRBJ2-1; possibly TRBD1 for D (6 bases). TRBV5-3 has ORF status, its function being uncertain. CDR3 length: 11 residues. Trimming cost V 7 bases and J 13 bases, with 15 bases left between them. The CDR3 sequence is CARALTGTQFF. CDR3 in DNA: TGTGCCAGAGCATTAACGGGGACACAGTTCTTC.

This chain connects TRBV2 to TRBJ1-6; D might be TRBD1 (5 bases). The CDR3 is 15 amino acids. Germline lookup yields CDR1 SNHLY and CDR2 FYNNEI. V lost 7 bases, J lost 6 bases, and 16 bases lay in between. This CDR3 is CASKDSVIRNSPLHF. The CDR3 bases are TGTGCCAGCAAAGACAGCGTAATACGTAATTCACCCCTCCACTTT. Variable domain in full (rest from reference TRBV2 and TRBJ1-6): EPEVTQTPSHQVTQMGQEVILRCVPISNHLYFYWYRQILGQKVEFLVSFYNNEISEKSEIFDDQFSVERPDGSNFTLKIRSTKLEDSAMYFCASKDSVIRNSPLHFGNGTRLTVT.

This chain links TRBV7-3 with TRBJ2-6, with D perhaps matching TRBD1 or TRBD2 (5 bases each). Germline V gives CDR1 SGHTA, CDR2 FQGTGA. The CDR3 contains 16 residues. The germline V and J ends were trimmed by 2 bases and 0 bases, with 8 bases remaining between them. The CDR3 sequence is CASSLSGTSGANVLTF. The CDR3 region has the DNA TGTGCCAGCAGCTTATCCGGGACCTCTGGGGCCAACGTCCTGACTTTC. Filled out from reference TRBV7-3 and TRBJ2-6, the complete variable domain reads GAGVSQTPSNKVTEKGKYVELRCDPISGHTALYWYRQSLGQGPEFLIYFQGTGAADDSGLPNDRFFAVRPEGSVSTLKIQRTERGDSAVYLCASSLSGTSGANVLTFGAGSRLTVL.

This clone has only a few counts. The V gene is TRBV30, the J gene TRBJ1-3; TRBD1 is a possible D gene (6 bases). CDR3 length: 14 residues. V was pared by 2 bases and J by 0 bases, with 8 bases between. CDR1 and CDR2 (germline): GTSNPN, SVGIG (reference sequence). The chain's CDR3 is CAWSRDNSGNTIYF. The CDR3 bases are TGTGCCTGGAGTCGGGACAACTCTGGAAACACCATATATTTT.

CDR3 DNA: TGTGCCAGCAGTGAAATGACAGCCTTGTATGGCTACACCTTC. It is translated as CASSEMTALYGYTF. This chain links TRBV6-1 with TRBJ1-2; D is perhaps TRBD1 (5 bases). This CDR3 has 14 amino acids. The V gene lost 2 bases and the J gene lost 5 bases, with 12 bases spanning the gap. The germline V gene has CDR1 MNHNS and CDR2 SASEGT.

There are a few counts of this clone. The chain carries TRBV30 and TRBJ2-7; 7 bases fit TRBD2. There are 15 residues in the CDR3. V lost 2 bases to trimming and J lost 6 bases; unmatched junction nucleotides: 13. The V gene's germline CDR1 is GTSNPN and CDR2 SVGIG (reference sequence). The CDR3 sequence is CAWSHPGLVAREQYV. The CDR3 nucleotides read TGTGCCTGGAGTCATCCCGGACTAGTGGCTCGCGAGCAGTACGTC.

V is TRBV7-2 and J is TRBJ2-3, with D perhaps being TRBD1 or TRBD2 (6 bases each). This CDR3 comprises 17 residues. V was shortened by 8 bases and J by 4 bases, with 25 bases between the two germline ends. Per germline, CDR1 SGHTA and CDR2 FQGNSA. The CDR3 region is CASANRVSGPGADTQYF. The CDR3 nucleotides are TGTGCCAGCGCGAATCGGGTTAGCGGACCAGGGGCAGATACGCAGTATTTT. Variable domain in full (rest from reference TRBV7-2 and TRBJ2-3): GAGVSQSPSNKVTEKGKDVELRCDPISGHTALYWYRQSLGQGLEFLIYFQGNSAPDKSGLPSDRFSAERTGGSVSTLTIQRTQQEDSAVYLCASANRVSGPGADTQYFGPGTRLTVL.

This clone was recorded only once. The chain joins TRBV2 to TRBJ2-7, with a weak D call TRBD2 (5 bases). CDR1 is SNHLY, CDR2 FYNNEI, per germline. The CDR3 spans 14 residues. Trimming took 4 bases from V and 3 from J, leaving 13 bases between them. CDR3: CASSGIAQVYEQYV. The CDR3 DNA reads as TGTGCCAGCAGTGGGATAGCGCAGGTCTACGAGCAGTACGTC.

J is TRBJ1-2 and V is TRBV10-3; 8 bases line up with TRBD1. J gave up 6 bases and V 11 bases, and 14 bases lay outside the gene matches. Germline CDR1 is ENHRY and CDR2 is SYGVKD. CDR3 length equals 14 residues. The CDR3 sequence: CAYSSRQGAHGYTF. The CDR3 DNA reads TGTGCCTACTCCTCCAGGCAGGGGGCTCATGGCTACACCTTC.

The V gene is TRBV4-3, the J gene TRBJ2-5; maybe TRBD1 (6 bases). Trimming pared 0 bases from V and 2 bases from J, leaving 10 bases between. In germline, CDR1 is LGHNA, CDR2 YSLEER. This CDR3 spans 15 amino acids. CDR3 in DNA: TGCGCCAGCAGCCAAGATGAGGGGGTTCAAGAGACCCAGTACTTC. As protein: CASSQDEGVQETQYF.

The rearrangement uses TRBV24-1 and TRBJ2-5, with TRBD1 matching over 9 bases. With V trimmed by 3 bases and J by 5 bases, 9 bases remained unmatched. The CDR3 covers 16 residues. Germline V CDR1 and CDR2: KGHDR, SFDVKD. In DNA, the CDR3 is TGTGCCACCAGTGATGTAGGACAGGGGTTGGGTGAGACCCAGTACTTC. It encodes CATSDVGQGLGETQYF.

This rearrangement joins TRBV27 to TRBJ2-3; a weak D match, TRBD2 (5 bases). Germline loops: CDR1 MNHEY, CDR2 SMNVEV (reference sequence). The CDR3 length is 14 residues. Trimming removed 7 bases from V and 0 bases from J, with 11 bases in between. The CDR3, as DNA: TGTGCCAGCACCAGGACTCGAAGCACAGATACGCAGTATTTT. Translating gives CASTRTRSTDTQYF.

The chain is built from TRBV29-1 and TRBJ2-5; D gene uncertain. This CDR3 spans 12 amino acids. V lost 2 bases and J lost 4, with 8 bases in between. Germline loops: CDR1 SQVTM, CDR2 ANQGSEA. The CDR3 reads CSVEPLGETQYF. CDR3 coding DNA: TGCAGCGTTGAACCTTTGGGAGAGACCCAGTACTTC.

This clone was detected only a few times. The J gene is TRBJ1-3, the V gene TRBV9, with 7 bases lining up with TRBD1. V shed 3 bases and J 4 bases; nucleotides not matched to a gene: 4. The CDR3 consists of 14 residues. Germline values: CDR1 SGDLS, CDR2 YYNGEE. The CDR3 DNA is TGTGCCAGCAGCGGGACAGGTTTCGGAAACACCATATATTTT. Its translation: CASSGTGFGNTIYF. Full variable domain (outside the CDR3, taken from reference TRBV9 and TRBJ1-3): DSGVTQTPKHLITATGQRVTLRCSPRSGDLSVYWYQQSLDQGLQFLIQYYNGEERAKGNILERFSAQQFPDLHSELNLSSLELGDSALYFCASSGTGFGNTIYFGEGSWLTVV.

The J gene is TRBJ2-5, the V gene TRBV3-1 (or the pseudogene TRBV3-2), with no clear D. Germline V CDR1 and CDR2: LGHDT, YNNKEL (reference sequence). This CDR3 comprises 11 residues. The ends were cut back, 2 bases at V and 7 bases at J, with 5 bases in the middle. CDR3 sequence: CASSQSSTQYF. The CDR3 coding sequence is TGTGCCAGCAGCCAATCATCGACCCAGTACTTC.

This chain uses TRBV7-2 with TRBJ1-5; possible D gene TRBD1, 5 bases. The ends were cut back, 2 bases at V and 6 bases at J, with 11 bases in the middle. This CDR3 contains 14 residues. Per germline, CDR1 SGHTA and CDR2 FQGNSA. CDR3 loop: CASSLQGASQPQHF. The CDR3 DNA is TGTGCCAGCAGCTTACAGGGCGCGAGTCAGCCCCAGCATTTT.

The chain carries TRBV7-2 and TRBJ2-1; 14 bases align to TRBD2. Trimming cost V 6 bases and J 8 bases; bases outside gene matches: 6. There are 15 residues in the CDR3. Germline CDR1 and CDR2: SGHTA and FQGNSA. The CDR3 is CASSRLAGGIDEQFF. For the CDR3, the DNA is TGTGCCAGCAGTCGACTAGCGGGGGGGATCGATGAGCAGTTCTTC.

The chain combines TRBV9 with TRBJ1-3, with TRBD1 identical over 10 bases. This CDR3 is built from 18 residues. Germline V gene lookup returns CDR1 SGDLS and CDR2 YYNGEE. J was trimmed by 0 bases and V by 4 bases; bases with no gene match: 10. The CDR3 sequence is CASSIGTGDFSSGNTIYF. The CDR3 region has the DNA TGTGCCAGCAGCATCGGGACAGGGGACTTTAGCTCTGGAAACACCATATATTTT. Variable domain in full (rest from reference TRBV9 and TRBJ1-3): DSGVTQTPKHLITATGQRVTLRCSPRSGDLSVYWYQQSLDQGLQFLIQYYNGEERAKGNILERFSAQQFPDLHSELNLSSLELGDSALYFCASSIGTGDFSSGNTIYFGEGSWLTVV.